Listed below are T cell receptor beta chains from one sample, sequenced in a study of vaccination effects on CD4 cells after COVID-19. Measured with immunoSEQ multiplex PCR; TCRdb has only the in-frame clones, and not every one. The sample has some 52,000 clones; just under 80% are singletons. No antigens are known for them. Material: CD4+ T cells from PBMCs cultured with HCoV-OC43 spike peptides, obtained before COVID-19 vaccination. These receptors were collected from a human donor who received a COVID-19 vaccine. CDR3s include the opening cysteine and the closing phenylalanine or tryptophan. The order of the fields is CDR3 DNA, CDR3 protein, D gene, V gene, J gene, clone size. D genes are given only for firm matches. Size is omitted from some rows. Given values are once, few, many or a class for expanded clones.

cdr3_nt: TGCAGTGCTAGTAGGGACTACCGGGGGAACATTCAGTACTTC; cdr3_aa: CSASRDYRGNIQYF; d_call: TRBD2; v_call: TRBV20-1; j_call: TRBJ2-4; clone_size: .
cdr3_nt: TGTGCCAGCAGCAAGAACGACCGGACTAGCGGTGACACAGATACGCAGTATTTT; cdr3_aa: CASSKNDRTSGDTDTQYF; d_call: .; v_call: TRBV21-1; j_call: TRBJ2-3; clone_size: .
cdr3_nt: TGTGCCAGCTCACAGCAGGCGGACTATAATTCACCCCTCCACTTT; cdr3_aa: CASSQQADYNSPLHF; d_call: .; v_call: TRBV18; j_call: TRBJ1-6; clone_size: .
cdr3_nt: TGTGCCAGCAAAAGCCAGGGGTGGGCTAATGAAAAACTGTTTTTT; cdr3_aa: CASKSQGWANEKLFF; d_call: .; v_call: TRBV7-2; j_call: TRBJ1-4; clone_size: .
cdr3_nt: TGCGCCAGCAGCTTGGACGGGACTAGCGGGAACAATGAGCAGTTCTTC; cdr3_aa: CASSLDGTSGNNEQFF; d_call: TRBD2; v_call: TRBV5-1; j_call: TRBJ2-1; clone_size: .
cdr3_nt: TGTGCCAGCAGCGTAGGAGGGAATGGGGCCTACAATGAGCAGTTCTTC; cdr3_aa: CASSVGGNGAYNEQFF; d_call: .; v_call: TRBV9; j_call: TRBJ2-1; clone_size: .
cdr3_nt: TGCAGTGCTAGTAGGATGGGGGCCGGTCAGCCCCAGCATTTT; cdr3_aa: CSASRMGAGQPQHF; d_call: .; v_call: TRBV20-1; j_call: TRBJ1-5; clone_size: .
cdr3_nt: TGTGCCAGCAGCTCCTCCGACCTGAGGGACTATGGCTACACCTTC; cdr3_aa: CASSSSDLRDYGYTF; d_call: .; v_call: TRBV7-2; j_call: TRBJ1-2; clone_size: .
cdr3_nt: TGTGCCAGCAGCCAAGGAGGAGGGGCAGATACGCAGTATTTT; cdr3_aa: CASSQGGGADTQYF; d_call: .; v_call: TRBV3-1/TRBV3-2; j_call: TRBJ2-3; clone_size: .
cdr3_nt: TGTGCCAGCAGCGTTGACAGGGGTTGGGCAGATACGCAGTATTTT; cdr3_aa: CASSVDRGWADTQYF; d_call: TRBD1; v_call: TRBV5-4; j_call: TRBJ2-3; clone_size: .
cdr3_nt: TGTGCCTCCTTATCTACGGGGAGCCAGCCCCAGCATTTT; cdr3_aa: CASLSTGSQPQHF; d_call: .; v_call: TRBV6-5; j_call: TRBJ1-5; clone_size: few
cdr3_nt: TGTGCCACCGAGGGAGCCCTAAGCTACAATGAGCAGTTCTTC; cdr3_aa: CATEGALSYNEQFF; d_call: .; v_call: TRBV24-1; j_call: TRBJ2-1; clone_size: .
cdr3_nt: TGTGCCTGGAGGGCGGAGAGCTCCTATAATTCACCCCTCCACTTT; cdr3_aa: CAWRAESSYNSPLHF; d_call: .; v_call: TRBV30; j_call: TRBJ1-6; clone_size: .
cdr3_nt: TGTGCCAGCAGTGAAACAGCCTCCTATAATTCACCCCTCCACTTT; cdr3_aa: CASSETASYNSPLHF; d_call: .; v_call: TRBV6-4; j_call: TRBJ1-6; clone_size: .
cdr3_nt: TGTGCAAGTCGCTTAGAGTACAGGGGTTGGACTGAAGCTTTCTTT; cdr3_aa: CASRLEYRGWTEAFF; d_call: .; v_call: TRBV12-2; j_call: TRBJ1-1; clone_size: .
cdr3_nt: TGTGCCAGCAGTTTAAAGCCTAAGGCAGGGAACCAGCCCCAGCATTTT; cdr3_aa: CASSLKPKAGNQPQHF; d_call: .; v_call: TRBV28; j_call: TRBJ1-5; clone_size: few
cdr3_nt: TGTGCCAGCTCACCCAGCGACACCCCGTATGGCTACACCTTC; cdr3_aa: CASSPSDTPYGYTF; d_call: .; v_call: TRBV18; j_call: TRBJ1-2; clone_size: few
cdr3_nt: TGTGCCAGCAGTGAAGTAGCGGGGGGGATCTCTGGGGCCAACGTCCTGACTTTC; cdr3_aa: CASSEVAGGISGANVLTF; d_call: TRBD2; v_call: TRBV25-1; j_call: TRBJ2-6; clone_size: once
cdr3_nt: TGTGCCAGCAGCCAAGCAAGAACATTCGGTGAAAAACTGTTTTTT; cdr3_aa: CASSQARTFGEKLFF; d_call: .; v_call: TRBV14; j_call: TRBJ1-4; clone_size: .
cdr3_nt: TGTGCCAGCAGCTTAATCGGAGAAGCTTTCTTT; cdr3_aa: CASSLIGEAFF; d_call: .; v_call: TRBV7-9; j_call: TRBJ1-1; clone_size: .
cdr3_nt: TGTGCCAGCAGCGTCCCTGGGCGGGGGACTAGCACAGATACGCAGTATTTT; cdr3_aa: CASSVPGRGTSTDTQYF; d_call: TRBD2; v_call: TRBV2; j_call: TRBJ2-3; clone_size: .
cdr3_nt: TGTGCCAGCTCAAAGGACAGGGACACTGAAGCTTTCTTT; cdr3_aa: CASSKDRDTEAFF; d_call: TRBD1; v_call: TRBV18; j_call: TRBJ1-1; clone_size: .
cdr3_nt: TGTGCCAGCAGTTTGAGGCAGGGGGCCCACTTC; cdr3_aa: CASSLRQGAHF; d_call: TRBD1; v_call: TRBV12-3/TRBV12-4; j_call: TRBJ1-2; clone_size: .
cdr3_nt: TGTGCCAGTAGTCCTACGGACGTGGGTAATGAAAAACTGTTTTTT; cdr3_aa: CASSPTDVGNEKLFF; d_call: .; v_call: TRBV19; j_call: TRBJ1-4; clone_size: .
cdr3_nt: TGTGCCAGCAGCCTCCACGTCGGGGCCGAAGCTTTCTTT; cdr3_aa: CASSLHVGAEAFF; d_call: .; v_call: TRBV14; j_call: TRBJ1-1; clone_size: .
cdr3_nt: TGTGCCAGCAGCTTGATATTTCGTGGACAGAGCTCCTACAATGAGCAGTTCTTC; cdr3_aa: CASSLIFRGQSSYNEQFF; d_call: .; v_call: TRBV7-8; j_call: TRBJ2-1; clone_size: .
cdr3_nt: TGTGCCTGGAGTGGGGGCTCTGGGGCCAACGTCCTGACTTTC; cdr3_aa: CAWSGGSGANVLTF; d_call: .; v_call: TRBV30; j_call: TRBJ2-6; clone_size: .
cdr3_nt: TGTGCCTGGAGGGGCCAGTCGAACACCGGGGAGCTGTTTTTT; cdr3_aa: CAWRGQSNTGELFF; d_call: .; v_call: TRBV30; j_call: TRBJ2-2; clone_size: .
cdr3_nt: TGTGCCAGCAGAAGGGGCTCGTCTAATGAAAAACTGTTTTTT; cdr3_aa: CASRRGSSNEKLFF; d_call: .; v_call: TRBV6-5; j_call: TRBJ1-4; clone_size: .
cdr3_nt: TGTGCCAGCAGCCGGGCGAGCACAGGATCTATTTCACCCCTCCACTTT; cdr3_aa: CASSRASTGSISPLHF; d_call: .; v_call: TRBV3-1/TRBV3-2; j_call: TRBJ1-6; clone_size: .
cdr3_nt: TGTGCCAGCAGTTACTCGGGAGGGCGGGAGCAGTTCTTC; cdr3_aa: CASSYSGGREQFF; d_call: TRBD2; v_call: TRBV6-5; j_call: TRBJ2-1; clone_size: once
cdr3_nt: TGCGCCAGCAGCCCTACGCTAGCGGGGGGACCAGATACGCAGTATTTT; cdr3_aa: CASSPTLAGGPDTQYF; d_call: TRBD2; v_call: TRBV5-1; j_call: TRBJ2-3; clone_size: .
cdr3_nt: TGTGCCAGTAGTATTCAGGGGCAGAACTATGGCTACACCTTC; cdr3_aa: CASSIQGQNYGYTF; d_call: .; v_call: TRBV19; j_call: TRBJ1-2; clone_size: few
cdr3_nt: TGTGCCAGTAGTATGAGGGGGACCACCGGGGAGCTGTTTTTT; cdr3_aa: CASSMRGTTGELFF; d_call: .; v_call: TRBV19; j_call: TRBJ2-2; clone_size: .
cdr3_nt: TGTGCCAGCAGCCCAACGAAGGCCGTAGACACTGAAGCTTTCTTT; cdr3_aa: CASSPTKAVDTEAFF; d_call: .; v_call: TRBV7-3; j_call: TRBJ1-1; clone_size: .
cdr3_nt: TGTGCCATCAGTGAGACAGGTCATAACACTGAAGCTTTCTTT; cdr3_aa: CAISETGHNTEAFF; d_call: .; v_call: TRBV10-3; j_call: TRBJ1-1; clone_size: few
cdr3_nt: TGTGCCAGCAGCTTAGTTGGGGGATCGGTTGAAAAACTGTTTTTT; cdr3_aa: CASSLVGGSVEKLFF; d_call: .; v_call: TRBV7-9; j_call: TRBJ1-4; clone_size: .
cdr3_nt: TGTGCCAGCAGTGACGAGGAGGGTCAGCCCCAGCATTTT; cdr3_aa: CASSDEEGQPQHF; d_call: .; v_call: TRBV6-4; j_call: TRBJ1-5; clone_size: .
cdr3_nt: TGTGCCACCAGCAGAGACAGAAACTATGGCTACACCTTC; cdr3_aa: CATSRDRNYGYTF; d_call: .; v_call: TRBV15; j_call: TRBJ1-2; clone_size: .
cdr3_nt: TGCGCCAGCAGCCAAGACCCGGCGGTTAGCACAGATACGCAGTATTTT; cdr3_aa: CASSQDPAVSTDTQYF; d_call: .; v_call: TRBV4-1; j_call: TRBJ2-3; clone_size: .
cdr3_nt: TGTGCCAGCTCACCACCGAACGGGGGACTAGCGGGGGCTAAAGGTTACAATGAGCAGTTCTTC; cdr3_aa: CASSPPNGGLAGAKGYNEQFF; d_call: TRBD2; v_call: TRBV18; j_call: TRBJ2-1; clone_size: .
cdr3_nt: TGCGCCAGCAGCGTCCCTACTAGCCATGGCTCAGATACGCAGTATTTT; cdr3_aa: CASSVPTSHGSDTQYF; d_call: .; v_call: TRBV5-1; j_call: TRBJ2-3; clone_size: once
cdr3_nt: TGTGCCAGTAGTAACCGGGGGAGCACAGATACGCAGTATTTT; cdr3_aa: CASSNRGSTDTQYF; d_call: .; v_call: TRBV19; j_call: TRBJ2-3; clone_size: once
cdr3_nt: TGTGCCAGCAGCTTATGGCAGGGCTCTGGAAACACCATATATTTT; cdr3_aa: CASSLWQGSGNTIYF; d_call: .; v_call: TRBV7-3; j_call: TRBJ1-3; clone_size: few
cdr3_nt: TGTGCCTGGAGGATCCCGGGACAGGGGGCCCCATCCTATGGCTACACCTTC; cdr3_aa: CAWRIPGQGAPSYGYTF; d_call: TRBD1; v_call: TRBV30; j_call: TRBJ1-2; clone_size: .
cdr3_nt: TGTGCCAGCAGTGAATCAGGTTCTGTCTACACCTTC; cdr3_aa: CASSESGSVYTF; d_call: .; v_call: TRBV2; j_call: TRBJ1-2; clone_size: few
cdr3_nt: TGTGCCAGCAGCTTAGGGACACAGATCTACAATGAGCAGTTCTTC; cdr3_aa: CASSLGTQIYNEQFF; d_call: .; v_call: TRBV7-9; j_call: TRBJ2-1; clone_size: few
cdr3_nt: TGTGCCAGCTCACCAGACAGGGCTGGAAACACCATATATTTT; cdr3_aa: CASSPDRAGNTIYF; d_call: TRBD1; v_call: TRBV18; j_call: TRBJ1-3; clone_size: .
cdr3_nt: TGTGCCAGCAGCTCGACCTGGGATGCGAATCAGCCCCAGCATTTT; cdr3_aa: CASSSTWDANQPQHF; d_call: .; v_call: TRBV11-2; j_call: TRBJ1-5; clone_size: .
cdr3_nt: TGTGCCAGCAGCGAAACGGGGCTCATTAATCAGCCCCAGCATTTT; cdr3_aa: CASSETGLINQPQHF; d_call: .; v_call: TRBV28; j_call: TRBJ1-5; clone_size: once
cdr3_nt: TGTGCCAGCAGTGCTTCACCGGGACGGACTCCACTTCGAAACTATGGCTACACCTTC; cdr3_aa: CASSASPGRTPLRNYGYTF; d_call: .; v_call: TRBV6-1; j_call: TRBJ1-2; clone_size: few
cdr3_nt: TGTGCCACCAGCAGAGGAGGGGGGTCAGGCACAGATACGCAGTATTTT; cdr3_aa: CATSRGGGSGTDTQYF; d_call: .; v_call: TRBV15; j_call: TRBJ2-3; clone_size: .
cdr3_nt: TGTGCCACCAGCAGAGCTCTAGCGGGCACAGATACGCAGTATTTT; cdr3_aa: CATSRALAGTDTQYF; d_call: TRBD2; v_call: TRBV15; j_call: TRBJ2-3; clone_size: .